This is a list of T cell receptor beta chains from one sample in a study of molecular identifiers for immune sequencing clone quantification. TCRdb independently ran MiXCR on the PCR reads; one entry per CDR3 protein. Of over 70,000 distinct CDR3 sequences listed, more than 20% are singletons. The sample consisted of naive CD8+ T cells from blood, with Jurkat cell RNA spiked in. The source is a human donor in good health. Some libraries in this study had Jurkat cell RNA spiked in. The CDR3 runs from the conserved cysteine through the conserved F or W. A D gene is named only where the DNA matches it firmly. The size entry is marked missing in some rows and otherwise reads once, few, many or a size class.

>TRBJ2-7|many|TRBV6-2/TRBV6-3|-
TGTGCCAGCAACGACCCGGGCGAAGAGCAGTACTTC
CASNDPGEEQYF
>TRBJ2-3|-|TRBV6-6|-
TGTGCCAGCAGTTACTCGTTTCTTGGAGGAGATACGCAGTATTTT
CASSYSFLGGDTQYF
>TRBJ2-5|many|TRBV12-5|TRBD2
TGTGCTAGTGGTTTGTCACTAGCGGGAGGGTGGACCCAGTACTTC
CASGLSLAGGWTQYF
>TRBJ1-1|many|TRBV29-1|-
TGCAGCGGGGCAACGGGAGGGGAAGCTTTCTTT
CSGATGGEAFF
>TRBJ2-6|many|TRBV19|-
TGTGCCAGTACCCCTGAGTCCTCTGGGGCCAACGTCCTGACTTTC
CASTPESSGANVLTF
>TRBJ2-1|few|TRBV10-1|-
TGCGCCAGCAGTTCGAAGTTCTTC
CASSSKFF
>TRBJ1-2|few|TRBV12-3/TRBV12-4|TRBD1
TGTGCCAGCACCGGGTTTGGACAGGGGAACTATGGCTACACCTTC
CASTGFGQGNYGYTF
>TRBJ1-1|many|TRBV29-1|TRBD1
TGCAGCGTCGGGACCGGGACAGGGGGCACTGAAGCTTTCTTT
CSVGTGTGGTEAFF
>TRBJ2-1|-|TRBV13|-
TGTGCCAGCAGCTCCGGACTAGGGGGATGGGGTGAGCAGTTCTTC
CASSSGLGGWGEQFF
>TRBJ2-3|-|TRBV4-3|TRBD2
TGCGCCAGCAGCCAAGAAAGCCGGGGGGAGTTTAGCACAGATACGCAGTATTTT
CASSQESRGEFSTDTQYF
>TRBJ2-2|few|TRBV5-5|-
TGTGCCAGCAGCTTGGGGTCAGGGCCCGGGGAGCTGTTTTTT
CASSLGSGPGELFF
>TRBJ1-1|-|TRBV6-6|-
TGTGCCACCCTCGGGACTTTGTTGGGGACTGAAGCTTTCTTT
CATLGTLLGTEAFF
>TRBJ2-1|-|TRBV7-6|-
TGTGCCAGCAGCCCGGCACTAGCTCCTCCGCACAATGAGCAGTTCTTC
CASSPALAPPHNEQFF
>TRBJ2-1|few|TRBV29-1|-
TGCAGCGTGGGAGGAAATGAGCAGTTCTTC
CSVGGNEQFF
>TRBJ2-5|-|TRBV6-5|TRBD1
TGTGCCAGCAGTTCCACAGGGGGCCAAGAGACCCAGTACTTC
CASSSTGGQETQYF
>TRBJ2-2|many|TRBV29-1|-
TGCAGCGTTGAAGGGGCGGGAACGAACACCGGGGAGCTGTTTTTT
CSVEGAGTNTGELFF
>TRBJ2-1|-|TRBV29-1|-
TGCATAGCCCCCTACAATGAGCAGTTCTTC
CIAPYNEQFF
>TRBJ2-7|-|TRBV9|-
TGTGCCAGCAGCGTAGGGGTTAGCTACGAGCAGTACTTC
CASSVGVSYEQYF
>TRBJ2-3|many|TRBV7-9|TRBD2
TGTGCCAGCAGCGATAGCGGGGGCACAGATACGCAGTATTTT
CASSDSGGTDTQYF
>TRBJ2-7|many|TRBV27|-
TGTGCCAGCAGTTTATCAGGGCGGTCCTACGAGCAGTACTTC
CASSLSGRSYEQYF
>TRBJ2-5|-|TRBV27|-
TGTGCCAGCAGGGATGGGGGCTACCAAGAGACCCAGTACTTC
CASRDGGYQETQYF
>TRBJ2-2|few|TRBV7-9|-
TGTGCCAGCAGGAGCGGCTCGAGCGGGGAGCTGTTTTTT
CASRSGSSGELFF
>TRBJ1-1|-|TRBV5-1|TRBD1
TGCGCCAGCAGCCCCAGGGGGCAGAACACTGAAGCTTTCTTT
CASSPRGQNTEAFF
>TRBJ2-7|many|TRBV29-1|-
TGCAGCGTTGTGGGCCGGGGCGAGCAGTACTTC
CSVVGRGEQYF
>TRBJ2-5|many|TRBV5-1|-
TGCGCCAGCAGCCCGTGGGGTGAGACCCAGTACTTC
CASSPWGETQYF
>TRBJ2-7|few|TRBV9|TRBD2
TGTGCCAGCAGCCGCACCACTAGCGGGAGGGCAGCCTACGAGCAGTACTTC
CASSRTTSGRAAYEQYF
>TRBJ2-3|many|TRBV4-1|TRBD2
TGCGCCAGCAGCCAAGATGGCCTAGCGGGACTCACAGATACGCAGTATTTT
CASSQDGLAGLTDTQYF
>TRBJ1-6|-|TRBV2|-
TGTGCCAGCAGTGGGTCGCAGGGTCTGTTAGGCTCACCCCTCCACTTT
CASSGSQGLLGSPLHF
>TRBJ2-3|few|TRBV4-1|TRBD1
TGCGCCAGCAGCCCAGGACAGGGTGTAGCAGATACGCAGTATTTT
CASSPGQGVADTQYF
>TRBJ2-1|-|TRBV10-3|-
TGTGCCATCAGTGAGGGCGAGATGTACTCCAATGAGCAGTTCTTC
CAISEGEMYSNEQFF
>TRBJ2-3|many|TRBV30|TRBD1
TGTGCCTGGAGTCTGGGGACAGGGGTAGAAGATACGCAGTATTTT
CAWSLGTGVEDTQYF
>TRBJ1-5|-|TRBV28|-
TGTGCCAACAGTTTTAACAGGGTCGGGCAGCCCCAGCATTTT
CANSFNRVGQPQHF
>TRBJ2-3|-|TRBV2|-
TGTGCCAGCAGGGGACTCGGATCTAGCACAGATACGCAGTATTTT
CASRGLGSSTDTQYF
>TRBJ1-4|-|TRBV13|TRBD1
TGTGCCGGCAGCTTAGCACCGACAGGGTATGGATGGGAAAAACTGTTTTTT
CAGSLAPTGYGWEKLFF
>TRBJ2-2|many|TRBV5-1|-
TGCGCCAGCAGCTTGGTCAGTGCCGGGGAGCTGTTTTTT
CASSLVSAGELFF
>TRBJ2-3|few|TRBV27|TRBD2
TGTGCCAGCAGTTCCCCTCGACAGGGAGAGGTGAGCGGGAGGACCGATACGCAGTATTTT
CASSSPRQGEVSGRTDTQYF
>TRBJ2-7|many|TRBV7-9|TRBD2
TGTGCCAGCAGCTTGGCCGGGACTAGCGGCTCCTACGAGCAGTACTTC
CASSLAGTSGSYEQYF
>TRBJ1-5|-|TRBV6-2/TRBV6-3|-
TGTGCCAGCACTTCCCGGGACAATTATAGCAATCAGCCCCAGCATTTT
CASTSRDNYSNQPQHF
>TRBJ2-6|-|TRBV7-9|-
TGTGCCAGCAGCTTACCGGAAGGGGACAAAAACTCTGGGGCCAACGTCCTGACTTTC
CASSLPEGDKNSGANVLTF
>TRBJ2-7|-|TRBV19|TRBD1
TGTGCCAGTAGTATACCGGGACAGTCGAAGAGGGAGCAGTACTTC
CASSIPGQSKREQYF
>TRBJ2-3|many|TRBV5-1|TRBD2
TGCGCCAGCAGACTAGCGGGGGTCACAGATACGCAGTATTTT
CASRLAGVTDTQYF
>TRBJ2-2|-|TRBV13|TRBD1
TGTGCCAGCAGCATCTCCGGGACAGAAAACACCGGGGAGCTGTTTTTT
CASSISGTENTGELFF
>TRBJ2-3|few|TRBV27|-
TGTGCCAGCAGTTTAGCGGGATTTAGAGTAGATACGCAGTATTTT
CASSLAGFRVDTQYF
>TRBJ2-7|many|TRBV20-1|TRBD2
TGCAGTGCCCCGGGACTAGCGGTATCCTACGAGCAGTACTTC
CSAPGLAVSYEQYF
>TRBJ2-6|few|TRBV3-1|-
TGTGCCAGCAGCCCCCGGAGGGGTGAACCTGGGGCCAACGTCCTGACTTTC
CASSPRRGEPGANVLTF
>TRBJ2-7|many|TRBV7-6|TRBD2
TGTGCCAGCAGCTTCTCAGCGGGAGAGGGGGAGCAGTACTTC
CASSFSAGEGEQYF
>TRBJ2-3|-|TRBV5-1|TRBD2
TGCACCAGCAGCCTCGGGACTAGCGGGAGTATCACAGATACGCAGTATTTT
CTSSLGTSGSITDTQYF
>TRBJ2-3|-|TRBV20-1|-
TGCAGTGCCACCGCCGGACGCAACACAGATACGCAGTATTTT
CSATAGRNTDTQYF
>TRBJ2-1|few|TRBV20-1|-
TGCAGTGCTAACCGGGAGAATCTTAGGATCACCAATGAGCAGTTCTTC
CSANRENLRITNEQFF
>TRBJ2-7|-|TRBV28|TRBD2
TGTGCCAGCAGTTTAGGGACTAGCGTCGCCTACGAGCAGTACTTC
CASSLGTSVAYEQYF
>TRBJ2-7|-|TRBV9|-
TGTGCCAGCAGCCCGTGGGGGTCCTACGAGCGGTACTTC
CASSPWGSYERYF
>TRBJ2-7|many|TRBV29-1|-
TGCAGCGTTGCCGAATACGAGCAGTACTTC
CSVAEYEQYF
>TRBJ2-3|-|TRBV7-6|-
TGTGCCAGCAGCCCCCCTCACAACACAGATGCGCAGTATTTT
CASSPPHNTDAQYF
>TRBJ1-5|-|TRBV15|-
TGTGCCACCAGCAGACCCCGTTCCAATCAGCCCCAGCATTTT
CATSRPRSNQPQHF
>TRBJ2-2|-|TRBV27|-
TGTGCCAGCAGTCTACGACAGCCAAACACCGGGGAGCTGTTTTTT
CASSLRQPNTGELFF
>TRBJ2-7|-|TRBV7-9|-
TGTGCCAGCAGCCTAGTAGGGCTTTCCTACGAGCAGTACTTC
CASSLVGLSYEQYF
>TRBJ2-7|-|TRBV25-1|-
TGTGCCAGCAGTCTGCAGGGGTCCCTGGGCGAGCAGTACTTC
CASSLQGSLGEQYF
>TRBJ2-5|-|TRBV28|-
TGTGCCAGCAGTTTACTCCGGGACACTCAAGAGACCCAGTACTTC
CASSLLRDTQETQYF